Listed here are 28 T cell receptor beta chains from one sample, sequenced in a study of regulatory T cells in long-lasting Graves disease. Construction of the TCR beta libraries employed iRepertoire HTBI primers in conjunction with Arm-PCR of CDR3 regions. TCRdb re-derived calls from the multiplex PCR reads in MiXCR, one entry per CDR3 protein. The table has some 330,000 distinct CDR3 sequences, 20% to 25% seen once; the top ten hold around 30%. Time point denoted: persistent/refractory GD, antithyroid drugs over 5 years with positive TRAb. RNA isolated from PBMCs was used to make the TCR library. The sample was peripheral blood mononuclear cells (PBMCs), taken when the disease was refractory, from a patient treated with antithyroid drugs. Source of these receptors: a woman in her 40s with Graves disease.

This clonotype was observed a handful of times. The chain is built from TRBV5-6 and TRBJ2-2; D is perhaps TRBD1 or TRBD2 (5 bases each). The germline V and J ends were trimmed by 4 bases and 7 bases, with 11 bases remaining between them. CDR1 is SGHDT and CDR2 is YYEEEE in the germline V gene. CDR3 length: 13 amino acids. The CDR3 region has the DNA TGTGCCAGCAGCAGGGGCGGACTCGGGGAGCTGTTTTTT. Translated: CASSRGGLGELFF.

This clonotype showed up many times. The V gene is TRBV11-2, the J gene TRBJ2-7; possibly TRBD1 or TRBD2 for D (6 bases each). This CDR3 has 16 residues. The germline V gene encodes CDR1 SGHAT and CDR2 FQNNGV. The V end was cut by 5 bases, the J end by 3 bases, with 20 bases between. CDR3 protein: CASSPLVAGHFYEQYF. The CDR3 DNA follows: TGTGCCAGCAGCCCGCTAGTTGCGGGACACTTCTACGAGCAGTACTTC.

This clonotype has a handful of counts. The rearrangement links TRBV28 to TRBJ2-3, with D possibly matching TRBD1 (5 bases). Between the trimmed V and J ends, which lost 8 bases and 5 bases, there was a span of 23 bases. Germline loops: CDR1 MDHEN, CDR2 SYDVKM. The CDR3 contains 16 residues. The CDR3 DNA is TGTGCCAGCTCTCTTAGGGGTAATCGACGAGGAGATACGCAGTATTTT. Translated, it gives CASSLRGNRRGDTQYF.

In regard to this clonotype: Germline is not matched at one junction end, which may reflect a read error. The rearrangement joins TRBV7-2 to TRBJ2-7; no clear D gene. There are 15 residues in the CDR3. Germline-derived CDR1 and CDR2 are SGHTA and FQGNSA. The CDR3 coding sequence is TGTGCCAGCGGCTTAGATTTGGGCACTTTGGGGGAGCAGTACTTC. It encodes CASGLDLGTLGEQYF. The full variable domain, in which reference TRBV7-2 and TRBJ2-7 provide the parts outside the CDR3, is GAGVSQSPSNKVTEKGKDVELRCDPISGHTALYWYRQSLGQGLEFLIYFQGNSAPDKSGLPSDRFSAERTGGSVSTLTIQRTQQEDSAVYLCASGLDLGTLGEQYFGPGTRLTVT.

This clonotype was seen ten or more times. The rearrangement links TRBV9 to TRBJ1-1; weak D call: TRBD1 (6 bases). CDR3 length: 15 residues. The germline V and J ends were trimmed by 0 bases and 4 bases, with 13 bases remaining between them. The germline gives CDR1 SGDLS, CDR2 YYNGEE. CDR3 sequence reads: CASSVDPGGGTEAFF. CDR3 nucleotides: TGTGCCAGCAGCGTAGATCCGGGGGGCGGCACTGAAGCTTTCTTT. The variable domain in full, completed from reference TRBV9 and TRBJ1-1, reads DSGVTQTPKHLITATGQRVTLRCSPRSGDLSVYWYQQSLDQGLQFLIQYYNGEERAKGNILERFSAQQFPDLHSELNLSSLELGDSALYFCASSVDPGGGTEAFFGQGTRLTVV.

In this sample, this clonotype turned up once. The genes are TRBV18 and TRBJ2-7; D remains unclear. Germline CDR1 KGHSH, CDR2 LQKENI. Trimming took off 0 bases at V and 3 bases at J, with 9 bases between the two ends. The CDR3 runs to 14 residues. DNA of the CDR3: TGTGCCAGCTCACCACCGCTAGGGCTCTACGAGCAGTACTTC. Amino acid sequence: CASSPPLGLYEQYF.

The sample holds many counts of this clonotype. V usage is TRBV27 and J usage is TRBJ2-7; 9 bases map to TRBD2. This CDR3 has 13 amino acids. Germline V gene sequence: CDR1 MNHEY, CDR2 SMNVEV (reference sequence). V shed 5 bases, J shed 6 bases, and the junction held 5 bases outside the gene matches. The CDR3 reads CASSPGLAPEQYF. The CDR3 DNA reads as TGTGCCAGCAGTCCAGGACTAGCGCCCGAGCAGTACTTC.

This clonotype was seen ten or more times. The chain joins TRBV29-1 to TRBJ1-2; 7 bases are shared with TRBD1. V lost 4 bases and J lost 8; bases outside the gene matches: 10. The germline V gene encodes CDR1 SQVTM and CDR2 ANQGSEA. The CDR3 extends over 13 amino acids. CDR3 amino acids: CSVADLTGPGYTF. The CDR3 coding sequence is TGCAGCGTTGCCGACCTGACAGGGCCGGGCTACACCTTC.

This clonotype occurred a few times. The V call is TRBV7-9, the J call TRBJ2-7; TRBD2 aligns across 8 bases. Germline V gene data show CDR1 as SEHNR and CDR2 as FQNEAQ (reference sequence). This CDR3 comprises 13 residues. V was pared by 8 bases and J by 4 bases, with 7 bases of the junction left unmatched. The CDR3 region has the DNA TGTGCCAGCCGGGCTAGCGGGTTATACGAGCAGTACTTC. It specifies CASRASGLYEQYF.

The chain is built from TRBV7-6 and TRBJ2-7, with a possible D match to TRBD1 (5 bases). Per the germline V gene, CDR1 is SGHVS and CDR2 is FNYEAQ. V was trimmed by 0 bases and J by 6 bases, leaving 12 bases between them. The CDR3 spans 14 residues. The CDR3 DNA reads TGTGCCAGCAGCTTAGCGCCAGGGCTGGGCGAGCAGTACTTC. As protein: CASSLAPGLGEQYF.

This clonotype was detected ten times or more. In nucleotides, the CDR3 is TGTGCCAGCAAGAAGGAGACCCAGTACTTC. Protein: CASKKETQYF. The chain has TRBV2 and TRBJ2-5; no clear D. Germline V lookup: CDR1 SNHLY, CDR2 FYNNEI. The CDR3 consists of 10 residues. Trimming left V 7 bases short and J 5 bases short, with 5 bases between.

With respect to this clonotype: A much larger clone is a single base away; this may be a read error. The chain couples TRBV28 to TRBJ2-7; D is unclear. The germline gives CDR1 MDHEN, CDR2 SYDVKM. V lost 5 bases, J lost 6 bases, and 11 bases lay in between. This CDR3 comprises 12 residues. The CDR3 DNA reads TGTGCCAGCAGTCCCCCAGATAGCGAGCAGTACTTC. This gives the protein CASSPPDSEQYF.

This clonotype was recorded at least ten times. This rearrangement joins TRBV27 to TRBJ1-6; D remains unclear. With 0 bases removed from V and 8 bases from J, the gap between germline ends came to 8 bases. This CDR3 is built from 14 residues. CDR1 and CDR2 from the germline V gene are MNHEY and SMNVEV (reference sequence). The CDR3 protein is CASSLSWTDSPLHF. In DNA, the CDR3 is TGTGCCAGCAGTTTATCGTGGACGGATTCACCCCTCCACTTT.

This rearrangement joins TRBV19 to TRBJ2-5, with 7 bases fitting TRBD1. The CDR3 totals 16 residues. Looked up from germline, CDR1 is LNHDA and CDR2 is SQIVND (reference sequence). The junction had 13 bases not matched to a gene; V was cut back by 5 bases and J by 4 bases. CDR3 amino acids: CASSSPRDSQRETQYF. DNA of the CDR3: TGTGCCAGTAGTTCCCCCCGGGACAGTCAAAGAGAGACCCAGTACTTC.

This clonotype was found many times. V usage is TRBV2 and J usage is TRBJ1-6; perhaps TRBD1 as D (6 bases). Trimming shortened V by 4 bases and J by 7 bases, and 14 bases separated the two germline ends. The germline V gene has CDR1 SNHLY and CDR2 FYNNEI. The CDR3 has 15 residues. CDR3 in DNA: TGTGCCAGCAGTGGGATGGACAGACCCAATTCACCCCTCCACTTT. It encodes CASSGMDRPNSPLHF.

The chain recombines TRBV6-5 with TRBJ2-2; D gene unclear. In germline, CDR1 is MNHEY, CDR2 SVGAGI. The CDR3 runs 14 residues. V was pared by 4 bases and J by 4 bases, with 10 bases between. CDR3 sequence (DNA): TGTGCCAGCAGTTTAACCGGGCCCACCGGGGAGCTGTTTTTT. Residues: CASSLTGPTGELFF.

Details on this clonotype: The junction and the germline gene differ at one end; a read error may be behind it. J is TRBJ2-3 and V is TRBV7-7; tentative D call: TRBD2 (5 bases). This CDR3 comprises 13 residues. Germline V gene data show CDR1 as SSHAT and CDR2 as FNYEAQ (reference sequence). For the CDR3, the DNA is TGTGCTAGCAGTCCTAGCTTAAGAGATACGCAGTATTTT. Translating it yields CASSPSLRDTQYF. Full variable domain (remainder filled in from reference TRBV7-7 and TRBJ2-3): GAGVSQSPRYKVTKRGQDVTLRCDPISSHATLYWYQQALGQGPEFLTYFNYEAQPDKSGLPSDRFSAERPEGSISTLTIQRTEQRDSAMYRCASSPSLRDTQYFGPGTRLTVL.

This clonotype was observed at least ten times. The V gene is TRBV6-5, the J gene TRBJ2-7; D unclear. The CDR3 covers 14 residues. Trimming stripped 4 bases from V and 0 bases from J, with 10 bases between. Germline loops: CDR1 MNHEY, CDR2 SVGAGI. The CDR3 bases are TGTGCCAGCAGTTCCCGGTACCTCTCCTACGAGCAGTACTTC. Translated: CASSSRYLSYEQYF.

This clonotype showed up just a few times. The chain's CDR3 is CSASDGVTF. The CDR3 DNA is TGCAGTGCTTCGGACGGGGTGACCTTC. The chain uses TRBV20-1 and TRBJ1-2, with D unresolved. This CDR3 comprises 9 residues. Germline V CDR1 and CDR2: DFQATT, SNEGSKA (reference sequence). The V end was cut by 5 bases, the J end by 14 bases, with 12 bases between.

This clonotype has just a few counts. The chain combines TRBV28 with TRBJ2-3; either TRBD1 or TRBD2 may fit D (5 bases each). The CDR3 consists of 15 residues. V gave up 8 bases and J gave up 9 bases, with 24 bases separating them. Germline-derived CDR1 and CDR2 are MDHEN and SYDVKM. CDR3 coding DNA: TGTGCCAGCCGGCCCGGGACCGACGCACGATTGACGCAGTATTTT. Translation: CASRPGTDARLTQYF.

The CDR3, as DNA: TGTGCCCGTTCTCTTCCTGACAATGAGCAGTTCTTC. This translates into CARSLPDNEQFF. The chain couples TRBV6-2 or TRBV6-3 to TRBJ2-1; D unresolved. This CDR3 is 12 amino acids long. Trimming stripped 11 bases from V and 5 bases from J, with 13 bases between. The germline CDR1 and CDR2 sequences are MNHEY and SVGEGT.

The sample holds a few counts of this clonotype. V is TRBV11-2 and J is TRBJ2-7; D is possibly TRBD1 or TRBD2 (5 bases each). The CDR3 has 16 amino acids. V was trimmed by 5 bases and J by 0 bases, leaving 17 bases between them. CDR1 and CDR2 from the germline V gene are SGHAT and FQNNGV. The CDR3 nucleotides read TGTGCCAGCAGCCAAGCCCCCGGGACGGCCTCCTACGAGCAGTACTTC. Protein sequence: CASSQAPGTASYEQYF.

This clonotype was counted ten times or more. DNA of the CDR3: TGTGCCAGCAGTTTAGAACTAACGGACACCGGGGAGCTGTTTTTT. It codes for CASSLELTDTGELFF. The chain uses TRBV28 and TRBJ2-2; D remains unclear. The germline V gene encodes CDR1 MDHEN and CDR2 SYDVKM. The CDR3 is 15 residues long. Trimming removed 2 bases at V and 3 bases at J, with 10 bases between.

This clonotype has only one observation. This chain uses TRBV14 with TRBJ2-7; 12 bases fit TRBD2. The V gene end was trimmed by 1 base and the J gene end by 3 bases; junction bases not matched to a gene: 4. Germline CDR1 is SGHDN and CDR2 is FVKESK. The CDR3 spans 16 residues. Here the CDR3 reads CASSQGATSGSYEQYF. CDR3 sequence (DNA): TGTGCCAGCAGCCAAGGAGCGACTAGCGGGAGCTACGAGCAGTACTTC.

The chain carries TRBV28 and TRBJ2-3, with a possible D match to TRBD1 (5 bases). Trimming removed 3 bases from V and 2 bases from J, with 18 bases in between. Germline CDR1 is MDHEN and CDR2 is SYDVKM. There are 17 residues in the CDR3. The CDR3 sequence: CASSFVSGRVDTDTQYF. CDR3 coding DNA: TGTGCCAGCAGTTTTGTCTCCGGCAGGGTGGACACAGATACGCAGTATTTT.

This clonotype was recorded many times. The gene calls are TRBV12-3 or TRBV12-4 and TRBJ1-1; D might be TRBD1 (5 bases). Trimming removed 2 bases from V and 3 bases from J, with 13 bases in between. CDR3 length: 15 amino acids. The CDR3 region has the DNA TGTGCCAGCAGTTTAAGGTCGGGGCAGGACACTGAAGCTTTCTTT. This gives the protein CASSLRSGQDTEAFF.

At least ten counts were recorded for this clonotype. This chain joins TRBV9 and TRBJ2-5, with TRBD2 matching 13 bases. Unmatched junction bases numbered 4, after V lost 3 bases and J lost 5 bases. Germline V lookup: CDR1 SGDLS, CDR2 YYNGEE. The CDR3 totals 15 residues. The CDR3 region has the DNA TGTGCCAGCAGCGACCGGACTAGCGGGAGCGAGACCCAGTACTTC. Translating gives CASSDRTSGSETQYF.

Points on this clonotype: A single base separates this from a much larger clone, so it may be a read error. This rearrangement joins TRBV2 to TRBJ2-7, with D unresolved. Germline assignment: CDR1 SNHLY and CDR2 FYNNEI. V gave up 4 bases and J gave up 0 bases, with 7 bases separating them. The CDR3 spans 13 residues. The CDR3 DNA reads TGTGCCAGCAGTGGGATAGTCTCCTACGAGCAGTACTTC. Its protein product is CASSGIVSYEQYF.